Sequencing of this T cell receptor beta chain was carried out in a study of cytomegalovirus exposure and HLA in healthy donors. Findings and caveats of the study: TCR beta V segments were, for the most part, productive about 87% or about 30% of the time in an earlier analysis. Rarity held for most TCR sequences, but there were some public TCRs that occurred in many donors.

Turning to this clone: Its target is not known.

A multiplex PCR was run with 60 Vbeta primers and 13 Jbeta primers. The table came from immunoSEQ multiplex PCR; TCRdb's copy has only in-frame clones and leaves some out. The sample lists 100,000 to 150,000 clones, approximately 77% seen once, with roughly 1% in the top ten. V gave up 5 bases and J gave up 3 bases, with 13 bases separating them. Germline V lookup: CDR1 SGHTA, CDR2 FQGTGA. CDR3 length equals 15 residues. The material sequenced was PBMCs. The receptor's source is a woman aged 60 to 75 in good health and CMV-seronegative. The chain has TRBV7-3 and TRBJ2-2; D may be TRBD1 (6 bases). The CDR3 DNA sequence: TGTGCCAGCAGCCTCACAGGGCCCGACACCGGGGAGCTGTTTTTT. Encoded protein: CASSLTGPDTGELFF.